At least ten counts were recorded for the clone carrying this T cell receptor beta chain. Antigen unknown. The data derive from a study of CD8 T cells in ankylosing spondylitis. V trimming: 3 bases; J trimming: 8 bases; junction bases outside the gene matches: 7. CDR3 size: 14 residues. Findings and limits, study-wide: Eight highly homologous variants formed a TCR beta motif that appeared characteristic of ankylosing spondylitis blood.

A single record per CDR3 protein comes from TCRdb applying MiXCR to the 5' RACE reads. The data hold 150,000 to 250,000 distinct CDR3 sequences, with roughly 13% observed a single time. The sequenced sample consisted of blood, either unsorted or a sorted T cell fraction (not recorded which). The V and J genes are TRBV12-3 or TRBV12-4 and TRBJ2-1; 7 nucleotides agree with TRBD1. The clonotype comes from a male donor with ankylosing spondylitis or in good health (not recorded which). CDR3 DNA sequence: TGTGCCAGCAGTTTCTTGAGAGGGGGCGATGAGCAGTTCTTC. It translates to CASSFLRGGDEQFF.